This entry concerns a single T cell receptor (beta chain). Its antigen is not known. Germline V gene data show CDR1 as DFQATT and CDR2 as SNEGSKA (reference sequence). This CDR3 spans 14 amino acids. The V gene lost 1 base and the J gene lost 6 bases, with 13 bases spanning the gap. The data belong to a study of tumor-infiltrating lymphocytes in primary liver carcinoma. At the level of the study: There were roughly 3.5 to 7.5 million productive TCRbeta reads per sample, a yield similar across tissue types.

TCR beta cDNA came from roughly 0.45 ug total RNA, primed with a constant-region primer. The TCR beta library was amplified through three nested multiplex PCR rounds in a modified ARM-PCR procedure. A C-beta reverse primer and TRBV1-TRBV30 forward primers served in each of the first two PCR rounds, at about 9 cycles apiece. TCRdb processed the multiplex PCR reads anew with MiXCR; each CDR3 protein has one entry. The sample includes about 330,000 distinct CDR3 sequences, about 61% of them seen just once. Study findings and constraints: Tumor top-250-clone fraction significantly exceeded that of blood (p = 0.039). Whereas tumor region pairs overlapped more, tumor-adjacent and tumor-blood pairs overlapped less. The samples were not sorted (they were bulk), so CD4+ and CD8+ repertoires were not compared.

Germline DNA was also extracted, with blood RNA taken from unsorted whole blood. The sequence derives from a man aged 40-55 years with primary liver carcinoma and hepatitis B virus infection. Sequencing was done on a sample of peripheral blood. The chain uses TRBV20-1 and TRBJ2-1; TRBD2 is a possible D gene (6 bases). CDR3 DNA: TGCAGTGCTAGAGGGACTCGCGGGGCCAATGAGCAGTTCTTC. This codes for CSARGTRGANEQFF.